This TCR delta chain comes out of a study of γδ T cells in repeated Plasmodium falciparum infection. On the study more broadly: Four controlled malaria infections with P. falciparum NF54 spanned roughly 97 weeks. Study conclusions and caveats: Malian donors came from one small rural village, predominantly one ethnic group.

TCRdb repeated clone calling on the multiplex PCR reads with CATT. The sample has about 89,000 delta-chain clones; 1.4% to 1.5% are singletons. The germline V gene has CDR1 TSWWSYY and CDR2 QGS. The CDR3 covers 23 residues. In its sample, this clone was seen a few times. Its antigen is not known. Germline and junction disagree at one end, which may indicate a read error. Flow sorting of PBMC yielded separate Vgamma9/Vdelta2+ and Vdelta2-negative gammadelta T cell populations for bulk repertoire analysis. The receptor was isolated from a pool of human donors (malaria-infected and uninfected, not separated). Sequencing used gamma-delta T cells from blood. The rearrangement joins TRDV1 to TRDJ1; D is unresolved. The CDR3 nucleotides are TGTGCTCTTGGGGAACTTAACGCCGCTTTTTTACTAAGGGCCCTTGGGTACACCAATAAACTCATCTTT. It yields the protein CALGELNAAFLLRALGYTNKLIF.